The source of this TCR beta chain is a study of regulatory T cells in long-lasting Graves disease. As to time point: newly diagnosed GD, antithyroid drugs for less than 3 months. From RNA extracted from PBMCs, the TCR library was made. In building TCR beta libraries, iRepertoire HTBI primers were used together with Arm-PCR of CDR3 regions. In TCRdb, the multiplex PCR reads were re-called with MiXCR into one record per CDR3 protein. The sample holds 400,000 to 650,000 distinct CDR3 sequences; about 16% are singletons and the top ten take about 25%. The study, taken as a whole, reports: Persistent-disease Graves' patients showed less TCR diversity than new cases.

This clonotype was detected ten times or more. Its antigen is undetermined. These data were also reused for a study on T cells in Graves' hyperthyroidism and ophthalmopathy. From that second work: If no ophthalmopathy progression occurred within 18 months, Graves' hyperthyroidism was stable. Diagnosis relied on clinical symptoms, serum thyroxine and TRAb, thyroid ultrasound and orbital computed tomography. RT-PCR in the first round (using the HTBI primer set) targeted the TCR CDR3.

Source: peripheral blood mononuclear cells (PBMCs), taken at new diagnosis, from a patient treated with antithyroid drugs. This clonotype was sampled from a woman in her forties or fifties with Graves disease.

CDR3 region: CATSRGGGWSYNEQFF. The CDR3 coding sequence is TGTGCCACCAGCAGGGGAGGGGGTTGGTCCTACAATGAGCAGTTCTTC. The chain has TRBV15 and TRBJ2-1; D might be TRBD2 (7 bases). The ends were cut back, 3 bases at V and 1 base at J, with 13 bases in the middle. Germline V gene sequence: CDR1 LNHNV, CDR2 YYDKDF (reference sequence). CDR3 length: 16 amino acids.